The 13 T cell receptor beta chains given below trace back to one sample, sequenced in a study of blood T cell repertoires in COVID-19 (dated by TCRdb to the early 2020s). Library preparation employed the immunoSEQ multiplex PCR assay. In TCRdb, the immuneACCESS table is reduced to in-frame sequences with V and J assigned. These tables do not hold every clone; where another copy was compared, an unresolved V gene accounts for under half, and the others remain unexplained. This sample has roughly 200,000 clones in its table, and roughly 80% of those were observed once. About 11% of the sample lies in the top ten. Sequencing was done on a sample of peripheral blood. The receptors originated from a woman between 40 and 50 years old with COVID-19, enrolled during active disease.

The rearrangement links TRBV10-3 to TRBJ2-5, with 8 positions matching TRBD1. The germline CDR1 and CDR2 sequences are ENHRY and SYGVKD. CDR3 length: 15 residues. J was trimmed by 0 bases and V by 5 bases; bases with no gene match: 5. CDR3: CAISRGQGNQETQYF. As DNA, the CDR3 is TGTGCCATCAGTCGCGGACAGGGTAACCAAGAGACCCAGTACTTC.

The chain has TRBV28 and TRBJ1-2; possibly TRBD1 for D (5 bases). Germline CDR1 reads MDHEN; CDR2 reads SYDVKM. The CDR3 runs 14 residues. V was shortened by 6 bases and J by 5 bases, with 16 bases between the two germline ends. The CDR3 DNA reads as TGTGCCAGCAGGCGGGATGGGGGGGTTTATGGCTACACCTTC. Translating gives CASRRDGGVYGYTF.

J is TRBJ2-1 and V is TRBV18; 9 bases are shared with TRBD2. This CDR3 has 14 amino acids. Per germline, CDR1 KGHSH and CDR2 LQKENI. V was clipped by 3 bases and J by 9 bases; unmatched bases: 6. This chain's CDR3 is CASSPGLAMREQFF. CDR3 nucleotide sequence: TGTGCCAGCTCACCGGGACTAGCTATGCGTGAGCAGTTCTTC.

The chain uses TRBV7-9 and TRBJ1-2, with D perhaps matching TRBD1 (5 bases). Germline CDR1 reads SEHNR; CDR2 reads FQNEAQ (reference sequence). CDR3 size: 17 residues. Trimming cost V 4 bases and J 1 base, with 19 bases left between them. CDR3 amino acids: CASSSLGGTPINYGYTF. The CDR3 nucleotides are TGTGCCAGCAGCTCACTGGGGGGAACCCCTATTAACTATGGCTACACCTTC.

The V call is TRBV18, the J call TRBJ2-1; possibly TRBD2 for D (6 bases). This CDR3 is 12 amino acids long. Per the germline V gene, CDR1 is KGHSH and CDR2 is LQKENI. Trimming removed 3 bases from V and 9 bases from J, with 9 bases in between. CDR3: CASSPGGFEQFF. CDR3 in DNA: TGTGCCAGCTCACCGGGGGGTTTTGAGCAGTTCTTC.

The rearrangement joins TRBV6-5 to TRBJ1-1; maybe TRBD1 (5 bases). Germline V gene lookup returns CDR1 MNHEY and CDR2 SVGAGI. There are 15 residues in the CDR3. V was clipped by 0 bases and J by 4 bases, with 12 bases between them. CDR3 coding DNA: TGTGCCAGCAGTTACTCGGGAGGGGTACGCACTGAAGCTTTCTTT. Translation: CASSYSGGVRTEAFF.

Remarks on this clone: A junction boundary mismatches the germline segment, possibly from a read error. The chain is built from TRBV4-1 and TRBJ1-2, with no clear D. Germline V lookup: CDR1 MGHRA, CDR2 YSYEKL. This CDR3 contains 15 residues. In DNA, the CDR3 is TGCGCTAGCAGTCCCCTACAGAACAGTGACTATGGCTACACCTTC. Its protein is CASSPLQNSDYGYTF.

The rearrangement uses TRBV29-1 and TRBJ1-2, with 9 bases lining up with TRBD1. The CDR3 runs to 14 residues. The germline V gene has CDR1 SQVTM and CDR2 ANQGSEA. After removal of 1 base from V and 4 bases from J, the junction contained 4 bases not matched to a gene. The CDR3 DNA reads TGCAGCGTTGAAGGAGGGACAGGGTCCTATGGCTACACCTTC. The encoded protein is CSVEGGTGSYGYTF.

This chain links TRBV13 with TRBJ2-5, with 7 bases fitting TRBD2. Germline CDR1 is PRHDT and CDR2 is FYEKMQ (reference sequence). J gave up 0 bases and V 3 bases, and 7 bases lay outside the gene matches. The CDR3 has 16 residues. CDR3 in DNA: TGTGCCAGCAGCTTCCGGGACCGGGGGGACCAAGAGACCCAGTACTTC. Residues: CASSFRDRGDQETQYF.

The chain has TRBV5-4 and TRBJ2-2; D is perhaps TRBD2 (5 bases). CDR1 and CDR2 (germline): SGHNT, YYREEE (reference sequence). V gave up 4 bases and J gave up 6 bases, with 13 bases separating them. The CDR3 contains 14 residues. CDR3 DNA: TGTGCCAGCAGCCCGGAGGCATTTTCCGGGGAGCTGTTTTTT. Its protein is CASSPEAFSGELFF.

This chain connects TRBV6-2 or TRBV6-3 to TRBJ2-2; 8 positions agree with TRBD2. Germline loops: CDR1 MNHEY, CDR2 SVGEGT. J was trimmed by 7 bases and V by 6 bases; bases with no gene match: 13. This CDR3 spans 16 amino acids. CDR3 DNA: TGTGCCAGCAGCGAACTCGGGACTAGATTGAACGGGGAGCTGTTTTTT. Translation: CASSELGTRLNGELFF.

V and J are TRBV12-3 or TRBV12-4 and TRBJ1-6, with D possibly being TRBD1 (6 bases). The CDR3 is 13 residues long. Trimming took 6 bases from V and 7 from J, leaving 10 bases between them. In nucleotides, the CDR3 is TGTGCCAGCAGCGTCGGACAGAATTCACCCCTCCACTTT. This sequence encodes CASSVGQNSPLHF.

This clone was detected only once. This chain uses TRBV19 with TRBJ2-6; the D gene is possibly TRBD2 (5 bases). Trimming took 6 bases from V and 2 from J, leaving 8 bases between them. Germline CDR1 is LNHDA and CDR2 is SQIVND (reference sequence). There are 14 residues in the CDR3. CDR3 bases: TGTGCCAGTAGGAGGGTTGCTGGGGCCAACGTCCTGACTTTC. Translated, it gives CASRRVAGANVLTF.